This TCR beta chain appears in the sequencing data of a study of blood T cell repertoires in COVID-19. As for the study in general: The United States, Italy and Spain supplied acute and convalescent COVID-19 samples. PBMCs, B-cell-depleted T cells, or T cells were the source of the cDNA or gDNA that made up the material.

Here immunoSEQ multiplex PCR was the method, and the copy in TCRdb shows in-frame clones only, minus some. The sample records over 65,000 clones, 81% being singletons. This clone was observed a single time. Trimming took off 10 bases at V and 0 bases at J, with 21 bases between the two ends. The CDR3 is 17 residues long. CDR1 is LNHDA and CDR2 is SQIVND in the germline V gene (reference sequence). The source material was peripheral blood. This receptor was taken from a man at least 80 years old with acute or convalescent COVID-19. The J gene is TRBJ2-2, the V gene TRBV19; a possible D gene is TRBD1 (6 bases). CDR3 residues: CATDPTGHLANTGELFF. The CDR3 DNA sequence: TGTGCCACCGATCCAACGGGACACCTGGCGAACACCGGGGAGCTGTTTTTT.